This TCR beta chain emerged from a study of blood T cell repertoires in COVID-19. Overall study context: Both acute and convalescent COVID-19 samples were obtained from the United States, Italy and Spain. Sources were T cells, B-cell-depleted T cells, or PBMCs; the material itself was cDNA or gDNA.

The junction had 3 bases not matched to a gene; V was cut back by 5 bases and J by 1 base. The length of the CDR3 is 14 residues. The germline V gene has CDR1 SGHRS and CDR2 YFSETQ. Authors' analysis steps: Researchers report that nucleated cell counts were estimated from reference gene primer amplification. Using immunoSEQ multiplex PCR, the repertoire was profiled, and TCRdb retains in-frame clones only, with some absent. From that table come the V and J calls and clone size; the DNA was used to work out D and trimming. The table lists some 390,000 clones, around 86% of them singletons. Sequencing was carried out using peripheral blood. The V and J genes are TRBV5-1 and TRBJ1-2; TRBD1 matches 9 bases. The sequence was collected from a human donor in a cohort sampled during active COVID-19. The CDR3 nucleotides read TGCGCCAGCAGATCGACAGGGGGTAACTATGGCTACACCTTC. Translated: CASRSTGGNYGYTF. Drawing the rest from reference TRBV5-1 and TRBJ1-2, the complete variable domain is KAGVTQTPRYLIKTRGQQVTLSCSPISGHRSVSWYQQTPGQGLQFLFEYFSETQRNKGNFPGRFSGRQFSNSRSEMNVSTLELGDSALYLCASRSTGGNYGYTFGSGTRLTVV.